This TCR beta chain was documented in a study of vaccination and CD4 T cells after COVID-19. Whole-study context: Convalescent patients gave post-COVID blood a median about 100 days post-diagnosis, range 35 to 161. Findings and limits, study-wide: Among reactive clones from convalescent patients, a median 86.3% appeared only post-vaccination. Spike mono-reactivity was evident in 304 of the 307 vaccine-specific clones derived from convalescent patients.

In regard to this clonotype: Antigen specificity is unknown.

One entry per CDR3 protein, called by TCRdb with MiXCR from the PCR reads. The sample records about 20,000 distinct CDR3 sequences, roughly 50% being singletons. The sequences come from CD4+ T cells from blood, collected before SARS-CoV-2 vaccination. This clonotype was sampled from a human donor who had recovered from COVID-19.

CDR3 nucleotides: TGTGCCAGCAGCTTAGGGTTCCGGAGGGCCGATGAGCAGTTCTTC. Amino acid sequence: CASSLGFRRADEQFF. The chain joins TRBV7-2 to TRBJ2-1; possibly TRBD2 for D (6 bases). Germline CDR1 SGHTA, CDR2 FQGNSA. Trimming removed 1 base from V and 8 bases from J, with 15 bases in between. This CDR3 is 15 amino acids long.